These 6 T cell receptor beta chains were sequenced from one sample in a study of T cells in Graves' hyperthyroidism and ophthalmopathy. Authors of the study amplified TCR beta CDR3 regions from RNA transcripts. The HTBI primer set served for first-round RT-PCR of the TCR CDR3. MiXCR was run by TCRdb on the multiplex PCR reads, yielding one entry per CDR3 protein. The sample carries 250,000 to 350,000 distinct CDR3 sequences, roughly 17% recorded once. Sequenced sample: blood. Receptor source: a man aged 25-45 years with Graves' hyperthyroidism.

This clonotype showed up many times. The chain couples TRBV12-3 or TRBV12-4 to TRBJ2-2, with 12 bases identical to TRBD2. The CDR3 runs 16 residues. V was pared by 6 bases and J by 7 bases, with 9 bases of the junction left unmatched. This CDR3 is CASRRGLAGNSGELFF. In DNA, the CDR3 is TGTGCCAGCAGGCGCGGACTAGCGGGAAATAGCGGGGAGCTGTTTTTT.

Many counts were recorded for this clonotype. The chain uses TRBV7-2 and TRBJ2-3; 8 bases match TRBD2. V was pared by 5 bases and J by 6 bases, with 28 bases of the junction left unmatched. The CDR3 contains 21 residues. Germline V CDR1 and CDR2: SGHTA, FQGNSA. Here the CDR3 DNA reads TGTGCCAGCAGCCCCCCGGGTCTGAGGGCGGGAGGACGGGCCCGTGGGGATACGCAGTATTTT. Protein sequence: CASSPPGLRAGGRARGDTQYF.

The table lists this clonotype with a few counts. Here the CDR3 reads CASSHTGASYEQYF. Written as DNA, the CDR3 is TGTGCCAGCAGCCATACAGGTGCCTCCTACGAGCAGTACTTC. The chain couples TRBV5-8 to TRBJ2-7; D perhaps matches TRBD1 (5 bases). Trimming shortened V by 4 bases and J by 0 bases, and 11 bases separated the two germline ends. Germline V gene sequence: CDR1 SGHTS, CDR2 YDEGEE. CDR3 length: 14 residues.

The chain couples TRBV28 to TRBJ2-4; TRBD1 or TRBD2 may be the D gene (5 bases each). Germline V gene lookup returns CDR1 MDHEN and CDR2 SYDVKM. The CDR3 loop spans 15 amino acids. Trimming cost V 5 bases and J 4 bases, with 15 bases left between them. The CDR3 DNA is TGTGCCAGCAGTGTAGTCCCGGGACCAAAAAACATTCAGTACTTC. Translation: CASSVVPGPKNIQYF.

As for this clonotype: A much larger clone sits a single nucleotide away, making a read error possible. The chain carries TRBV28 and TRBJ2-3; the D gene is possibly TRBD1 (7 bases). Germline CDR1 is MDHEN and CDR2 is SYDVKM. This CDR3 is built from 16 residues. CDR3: CGSSSGTAAGGDTQYF. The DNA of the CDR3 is TGTGGCAGCAGTTCCGGGACTGCGGCAGGGGGTGATACGCAGTATTTT. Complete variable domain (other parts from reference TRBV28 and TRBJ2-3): DVKVTQSSRYLVKRTGEKVFLECVQDMDHENMFWYRQDPGLGLRLIYFSYDVKMKEKGDIPEGYSVSREKKERFSLILESASTNQTSMYLCGSSSGTAAGGDTQYFGPGTRLTVL.

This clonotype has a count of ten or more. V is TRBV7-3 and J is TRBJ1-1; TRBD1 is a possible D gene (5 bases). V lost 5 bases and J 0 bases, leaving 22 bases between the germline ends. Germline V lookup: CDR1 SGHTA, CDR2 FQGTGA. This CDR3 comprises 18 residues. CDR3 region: CASSIPRGPGVMNTEAFF. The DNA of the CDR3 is TGTGCCAGCAGCATACCCCGGGGCCCTGGGGTAATGAACACTGAAGCTTTCTTT.